A single T cell receptor beta chain is shown here with its context. Produced via immunoSEQ multiplex PCR; TCRdb's table is partial and in-frame only. The sample consists of roughly 89,000 clones, 91% of them appearing once. The CDR3 consists of 16 residues. Deletions cut 0 bases from V and 11 bases from J, with 20 bases between. This sample is drawn from a study of control samples from healthy donors and cancer patients. The gene calls are TRBV23-1 and TRBJ1-5; D may be TRBD1 (5 bases). TRBV23-1 is an open reading frame whose function is uncertain. Sequenced sample: blood. The receptor comes from a man in his forties or fifties in good health. CDR3 residues: CASSQSRGPRDESQHF. The CDR3 bases are TGCGCCAGCAGTCAATCCCGGGGCCCCCGGGATGAGTCCCAGCATTTT.